Listed below are T cell receptor beta chains from one sample, sequenced in a study of T cell changes during pregnancy in multiple sclerosis. TCRdb keeps only in-frame clones here, not all; method: immunoSEQ multiplex PCR. The sample holds around 70,000 clones; almost 95% are singletons and the top ten take approximately 2.4%. The sequencing used peripheral blood, collected before pregnancy. The receptors here all came from a female donor with multiple sclerosis, enrolled in a pregnancy study. Both conserved end residues are part of each CDR3. A D gene is named only where the DNA matches it firmly. Rows may omit the clone size; those that give it use once, few, many or a size class.

TRBV4-3	TRBJ2-1	NA	NA	TGCGCCAGCAGCCAAGACCGGGTTCTCAATGAGCAGTTCTTC	CASSQDRVLNEQFF
TRBV4-3	TRBJ2-1	NA	TRBD2	TGCGCCAGCAGCCAAGCCGAGACTAGCGGGAGTTGGGATGAGCAGTTCTTC	CASSQAETSGSWDEQFF
TRBV5-1	TRBJ1-5	NA	NA	TGCGCCAGCAGCTTAGGGCAGGACACCAATCAGCCCCAGCATTTT	CASSLGQDTNQPQHF
TRBV27	TRBJ1-2	NA	TRBD1	TGTGCCAGCAGTTTAAGGCGCGGGACAGTTAACTATGGCTACACCTTC	CASSLRRGTVNYGYTF
TRBV5-1	TRBJ2-7	NA	TRBD2	TGCGCCAGCCGTCTAGCGGGAGGGCCTTACGAGCAGTACTTC	CASRLAGGPYEQYF
TRBV5-1	TRBJ2-1	NA	TRBD2	TGCGCCAGCAGCTTGGCGGGCGGGAGTATTGGAAATGAGCAGTTCTTC	CASSLAGGSIGNEQFF
TRBV18	TRBJ2-2	NA	NA	TGTGCCAGCTCACCGACTCTGCCGACTGGCAGATCGAACACCGGGGAGCTGTTTTTT	CASSPTLPTGRSNTGELFF
TRBV9	TRBJ2-5	NA	TRBD1	TGTGCCAGCCACCCGGGACAGGGGGTTCAGGGAGAGACCCAGTACTTC	CASHPGQGVQGETQYF
TRBV25-1	TRBJ2-3	NA	NA	TGTGCCAGCAGTGAGACAGGAACTAGCACAGATACGCAGTATTTT	CASSETGTSTDTQYF
TRBV7-9	TRBJ1-2	few	TRBD1	TGTGCCAGCAGCCGGGGACAGGACGTACGCTACACCTTC	CASSRGQDVRYTF
TRBV7-9	TRBJ2-5	once	NA	TGTGCCGCCCGGGACATCCCTCAAGAGACCCAGTACTTC	CAARDIPQETQYF
TRBV15	TRBJ1-1	NA	TRBD1	TGTGCCACCAGCAGAGAAACAGGGGCCACTGAAGCTTTCTTT	CATSRETGATEAFF
TRBV27	TRBJ2-6	NA	NA	TGTGCCAGCAGCCTAAAGTATACTGGGGCCAACGTCCTGACTTTC	CASSLKYTGANVLTF
TRBV21-1	TRBJ1-4	NA	NA	TGTGCCAGCAGCCCCATGAGGGAAAAACTGTTTTTT	CASSPMREKLFF
TRBV5-6	TRBJ2-1	NA	TRBD2	TGTGCCAGCAGCCCGGGACTAGAAGATGAGCAGTTCTTC	CASSPGLEDEQFF
TRBV6-4	TRBJ2-6	NA	NA	TGTGCCAGCAGTGAACGGGGTAGCTCTGGGGCCAACGTCCTGACTTTC	CASSERGSSGANVLTF
TRBV11-3	TRBJ2-2	once	NA	TGTGCCAGCAGCTTAGATCTAAGCACCGGGGAGCTGTTTTTT	CASSLDLSTGELFF
TRBV19	TRBJ1-1	NA	TRBD1	TGTGCCAGTAGTCTGACAGGGGACACTGAAGCTTTCTTT	CASSLTGDTEAFF
TRBV7-2	TRBJ1-2	NA	NA	TGTGCCAGCAGCTTAGCCAGGGGCGAAAACTATGGCTACACCTTC	CASSLARGENYGYTF
TRBV5-1	TRBJ1-2	once	TRBD1	TGCGCCAGCAGCAGAACACCCGGGACAGGGGATGGCGTCTATGGCTACACCTTC	CASSRTPGTGDGVYGYTF
TRBV11-2	TRBJ2-7	NA	TRBD1	TGTGCCAGCAGCTTAGACAGGGGGAACCTCTACGAGCAGTACTTC	CASSLDRGNLYEQYF
TRBV19	TRBJ1-2	NA	NA	TGTGCCAGTAGTTCCAACTCCGGCGGGGACTATGGCTACACCTTC	CASSSNSGGDYGYTF
TRBV11-2	TRBJ1-5	NA	NA	TGTGCCAGCAGCCGGCCGGGACTTAATCAGCCCCAGCATTTT	CASSRPGLNQPQHF